These T cell receptor beta chains were read from a single sample in a study of blood T cells in healthy people across ages. TCRdb independently ran MiXCR on the 5' RACE reads; one entry per CDR3 protein. The data hold over 500,000 distinct CDR3 sequences, with roughly a quarter observed a single time. These data also formed part of another study, on T cells of mothers and their children.

Sample: blood. Source of these receptors: a boy aged 2 to 10 in good health. Each CDR3 is given with its conserved first and last residue. The order of the fields is J gene, V gene, D gene, clone size, CDR3 DNA, CDR3 protein. D genes are given only for firm matches. Rows may omit the clone size; those that give it use once, few, many or a size class.

J gene: TRBJ2-1
V gene: TRBV29-1
D gene: NA
clone size: NA
CDR3 DNA: TGCAGCGCCAACAGGGGTAGCGGATGGGTCAATGAGCAGTTCTTC
CDR3 protein: CSANRGSGWVNEQFF

J gene: TRBJ1-1
V gene: TRBV12-3/TRBV12-4
D gene: TRBD1
clone size: few
CDR3 DNA: TGTGCCAGCAGAGACAGGGAAGTGTACACTGAAGCTTTCTTT
CDR3 protein: CASRDREVYTEAFF

J gene: TRBJ1-2
V gene: TRBV7-6
D gene: TRBD1
clone size: NA
CDR3 DNA: TGTGCCAGCAGCCCACTTGGGACAGGGGGCATCTATGGCTACACCTTC
CDR3 protein: CASSPLGTGGIYGYTF

J gene: TRBJ2-7
V gene: TRBV29-1
D gene: TRBD1
clone size: NA
CDR3 DNA: TGCAGCGCCGAGACAGGGTCCCCCTACGAGCAGTACTTC
CDR3 protein: CSAETGSPYEQYF

J gene: TRBJ1-1
V gene: TRBV10-3
D gene: NA
clone size: NA
CDR3 DNA: TGTGCCATCAGTGAGTCCATTTCATCTATCATGAACACTGAAGCTTTCTTT
CDR3 protein: CAISESISSIMNTEAFF

J gene: TRBJ1-2
V gene: TRBV6-2/TRBV6-3
D gene: NA
clone size: NA
CDR3 DNA: TGTGCCAGCACCCCGGAGGGGTGGTCCTATGGCTACACCTTC
CDR3 protein: CASTPEGWSYGYTF

J gene: TRBJ1-6
V gene: TRBV5-1
D gene: NA
clone size: few
CDR3 DNA: TGCGCCAGCAGCTTGGAGCCGACGGAAAATTCACCCCTCCACTTT
CDR3 protein: CASSLEPTENSPLHF

J gene: TRBJ2-3
V gene: TRBV4-3
D gene: NA
clone size: NA
CDR3 DNA: TGCGCCAGCAGCCAAGATATCGGCAGCCCAGATACGCAGTATTTT
CDR3 protein: CASSQDIGSPDTQYF

J gene: TRBJ1-2
V gene: TRBV6-5
D gene: NA
clone size: NA
CDR3 DNA: TGTGCCAGCAGTTACTCTGGGTCTACTAACTATGGCTACACCTTC
CDR3 protein: CASSYSGSTNYGYTF

J gene: TRBJ2-7
V gene: TRBV10-3
D gene: TRBD2
clone size: NA
CDR3 DNA: TGTGCCATCACCCCCGGTAGCGGGCTAGCCTACGAGCAGTACTTC
CDR3 protein: CAITPGSGLAYEQYF

J gene: TRBJ2-5
V gene: TRBV12-3/TRBV12-4
D gene: TRBD1
clone size: NA
CDR3 DNA: TGTGCCAGCAGTTCGACAGGGCTGGGAAAAGAGACCCAGTACTTC
CDR3 protein: CASSSTGLGKETQYF

J gene: TRBJ2-5
V gene: TRBV15
D gene: TRBD1
clone size: NA
CDR3 DNA: TGTACCACCAGCAGGACTGACAGGGGGTCAGCCCAGTACTTC
CDR3 protein: CTTSRTDRGSAQYF

J gene: TRBJ2-1
V gene: TRBV27
D gene: TRBD1
clone size: NA
CDR3 DNA: TGTGCCAGCAAAGGGGACAGCCTCGGGGAGCAGTTCTTC
CDR3 protein: CASKGDSLGEQFF

J gene: TRBJ2-5
V gene: TRBV6-5
D gene: NA
clone size: NA
CDR3 DNA: TGTGCCAGCAGTCGAGGCTGGGCTGGTGTGGAGACCCAGTACTTC
CDR3 protein: CASSRGWAGVETQYF

J gene: TRBJ1-2
V gene: TRBV20-1
D gene: TRBD1
clone size: NA
CDR3 DNA: TGCAGTGCTAGAGATGGGACAGCTGGCTACACCTTC
CDR3 protein: CSARDGTAGYTF

J gene: TRBJ1-4
V gene: TRBV27
D gene: NA
clone size: NA
CDR3 DNA: TGTGCCAGCAGTCCTTTTCCTGCAACTAATGAAAAACTGTTTTTT
CDR3 protein: CASSPFPATNEKLFF

J gene: TRBJ2-7
V gene: TRBV5-6
D gene: NA
clone size: NA
CDR3 DNA: TGTGCCAGCAGCTTGACCAGGGGCGAGCAGTACTTC
CDR3 protein: CASSLTRGEQYF

J gene: TRBJ2-1
V gene: TRBV7-9
D gene: NA
clone size: NA
CDR3 DNA: TGTGCCAGCAGCTTGTGGGAGGCCTACAATGAGCAGTTCTTC
CDR3 protein: CASSLWEAYNEQFF

J gene: TRBJ2-1
V gene: TRBV10-1
D gene: NA
clone size: NA
CDR3 DNA: TGCGCCAGCAGTACTAGCTATTCGTCCTACAATGAGCAGTTCTTC
CDR3 protein: CASSTSYSSYNEQFF

J gene: TRBJ1-2
V gene: TRBV5-1
D gene: TRBD1
clone size: NA
CDR3 DNA: TGCGCCAGCAGCCAAAATGCCGGACAGGTCGGCTATGGCTACACCTTC
CDR3 protein: CASSQNAGQVGYGYTF

J gene: TRBJ1-2
V gene: TRBV12-3/TRBV12-4
D gene: NA
clone size: few
CDR3 DNA: TGTGCCAGCAGTCCTTTGTCAGGGGTCGGCTACACCTTC
CDR3 protein: CASSPLSGVGYTF

J gene: TRBJ1-5
V gene: TRBV7-3
D gene: TRBD1
clone size: NA
CDR3 DNA: TGTGCCTCTGGGACAGGGGACAGCAATCAGCCCCAGCATTTT
CDR3 protein: CASGTGDSNQPQHF

J gene: TRBJ1-2
V gene: TRBV3-1
D gene: TRBD1
clone size: few
CDR3 DNA: TGTGCCAGCGAGGCCGGGACAGGGGGCGATGGCTACACCTTC
CDR3 protein: CASEAGTGGDGYTF

J gene: TRBJ2-6
V gene: TRBV4-2
D gene: NA
clone size: NA
CDR3 DNA: TGTGCCAGCAGCCAGGAGGACAGCTCTGGGGCCAACGTCCTGACTTTC
CDR3 protein: CASSQEDSSGANVLTF

J gene: TRBJ1-4
V gene: TRBV12-3/TRBV12-4
D gene: NA
clone size: few
CDR3 DNA: TGTGCCAGCAGTTTAGAGGTTCCGGAGAGGGAAAAACTGTTTTTT
CDR3 protein: CASSLEVPEREKLFF

J gene: TRBJ1-2
V gene: TRBV19
D gene: NA
clone size: NA
CDR3 DNA: TGTGCCAGTAGCCCCCCAAGTAGGGGGTATGGCTACACCTTC
CDR3 protein: CASSPPSRGYGYTF

J gene: TRBJ2-5
V gene: TRBV29-1
D gene: TRBD2
clone size: NA
CDR3 DNA: TGCAGCGAAGGGACTAGCGGACAAGAGACCCAGTACTTC
CDR3 protein: CSEGTSGQETQYF

J gene: TRBJ2-3
V gene: TRBV7-2
D gene: NA
clone size: NA
CDR3 DNA: TGTGCCAGCTCGCTTAGGTTCTTGCTAGCAAGGGCCACAGATACGCAGTATTTT
CDR3 protein: CASSLRFLLARATDTQYF

J gene: TRBJ1-2
V gene: TRBV24-1
D gene: TRBD1
clone size: NA
CDR3 DNA: TGTGCCACCAGTGATTGGGACAGGCGGTATGGCTACACCTTC
CDR3 protein: CATSDWDRRYGYTF

J gene: TRBJ2-5
V gene: TRBV2
D gene: TRBD2
clone size: few
CDR3 DNA: TGTGCCAGCAAGGGCCCGGGCGGGAGGCCAGAGACCCAGTACTTC
CDR3 protein: CASKGPGGRPETQYF

J gene: TRBJ2-5
V gene: TRBV10-3
D gene: TRBD2
clone size: NA
CDR3 DNA: TGTGCCATCAGTCCAGCGGGAGGGCCTGAGACCCAGTACTTC
CDR3 protein: CAISPAGGPETQYF

J gene: TRBJ2-5
V gene: TRBV11-1
D gene: NA
clone size: NA
CDR3 DNA: TGTGCCAGCAGCTCCGGGATAGCAGAGACCCAGTACTTC
CDR3 protein: CASSSGIAETQYF

J gene: TRBJ2-4
V gene: TRBV20-1
D gene: TRBD1
clone size: NA
CDR3 DNA: TGCAGTGCCTCCTCCGGAGGACAGGGTAGCATTCAGTACTTC
CDR3 protein: CSASSGGQGSIQYF

J gene: TRBJ2-3
V gene: TRBV19
D gene: NA
clone size: NA
CDR3 DNA: TGTGCCAGTAGTATAGTGGAGGAATCCTACCTCTGGTTT
CDR3 protein: CASSIVEESYLWF

J gene: TRBJ2-7
V gene: TRBV20-1
D gene: NA
clone size: NA
CDR3 DNA: TGCAGTGCTAGTACCGGGAGTCCCCTTTACGAGCAGTACTTC
CDR3 protein: CSASTGSPLYEQYF

J gene: TRBJ2-7
V gene: TRBV3-1
D gene: TRBD2
clone size: few
CDR3 DNA: TGTGCCAGCAGTGGCCCCCGGGACTATACTTACGAGCAGTACTTC
CDR3 protein: CASSGPRDYTYEQYF

J gene: TRBJ2-7
V gene: TRBV4-2
D gene: NA
clone size: NA
CDR3 DNA: TGTGCCAGCAGCCAAGATCCGCGTTCAGGGAACGAGCAGTACTTC
CDR3 protein: CASSQDPRSGNEQYF

J gene: TRBJ2-5
V gene: TRBV5-1
D gene: NA
clone size: NA
CDR3 DNA: TGCGCCAGCAGCTATCCCGGGACAACCCAAGAGACCCAGTACTTC
CDR3 protein: CASSYPGTTQETQYF

J gene: TRBJ2-4
V gene: TRBV5-1
D gene: NA
clone size: NA
CDR3 DNA: TGCGCCAGCAGCTTGGGCGCCTCAGCCAAAAACATTCAGTACTTC
CDR3 protein: CASSLGASAKNIQYF